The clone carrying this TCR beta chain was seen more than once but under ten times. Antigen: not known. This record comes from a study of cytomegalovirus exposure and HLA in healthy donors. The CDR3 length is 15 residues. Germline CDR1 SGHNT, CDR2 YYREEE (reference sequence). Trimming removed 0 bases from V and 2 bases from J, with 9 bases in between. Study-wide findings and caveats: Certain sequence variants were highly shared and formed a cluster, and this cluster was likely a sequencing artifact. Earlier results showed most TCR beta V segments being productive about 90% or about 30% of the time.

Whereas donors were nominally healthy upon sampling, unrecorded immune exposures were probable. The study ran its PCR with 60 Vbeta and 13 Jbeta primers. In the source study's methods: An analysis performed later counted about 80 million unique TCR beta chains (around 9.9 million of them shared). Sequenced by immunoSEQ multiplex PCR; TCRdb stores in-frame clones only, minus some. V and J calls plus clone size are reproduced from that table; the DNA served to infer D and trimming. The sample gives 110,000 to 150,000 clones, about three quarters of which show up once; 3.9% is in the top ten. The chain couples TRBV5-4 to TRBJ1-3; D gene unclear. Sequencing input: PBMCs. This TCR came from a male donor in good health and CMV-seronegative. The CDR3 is CASSLGPGTGNTIYF. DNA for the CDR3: TGTGCCAGCAGCTTGGGCCCCGGGACTGGAAACACCATATATTTT.